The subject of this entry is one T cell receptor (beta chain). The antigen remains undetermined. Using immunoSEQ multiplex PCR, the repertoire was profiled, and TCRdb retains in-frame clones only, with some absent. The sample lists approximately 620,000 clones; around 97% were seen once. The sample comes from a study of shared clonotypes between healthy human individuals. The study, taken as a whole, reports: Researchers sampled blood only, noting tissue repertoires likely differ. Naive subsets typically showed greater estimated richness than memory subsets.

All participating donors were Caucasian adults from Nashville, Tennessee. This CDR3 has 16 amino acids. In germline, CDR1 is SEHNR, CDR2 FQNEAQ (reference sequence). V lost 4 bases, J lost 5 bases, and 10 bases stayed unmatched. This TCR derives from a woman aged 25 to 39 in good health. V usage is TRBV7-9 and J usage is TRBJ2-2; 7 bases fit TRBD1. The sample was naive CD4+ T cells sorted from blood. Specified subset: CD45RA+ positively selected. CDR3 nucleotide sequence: TGTGCCAGCAGCTCCTGGACAGGAGTCATAACCGGGGAGCTGTTTTTT. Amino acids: CASSSWTGVITGELFF.